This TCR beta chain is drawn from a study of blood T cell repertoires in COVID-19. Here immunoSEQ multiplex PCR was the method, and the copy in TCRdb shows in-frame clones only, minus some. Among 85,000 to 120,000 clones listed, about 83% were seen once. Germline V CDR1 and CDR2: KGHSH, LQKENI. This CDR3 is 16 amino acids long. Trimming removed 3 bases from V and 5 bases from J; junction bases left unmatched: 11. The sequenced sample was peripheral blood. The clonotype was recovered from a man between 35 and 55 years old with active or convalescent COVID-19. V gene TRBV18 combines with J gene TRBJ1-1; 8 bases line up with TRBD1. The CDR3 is CASSPILQGALTEAFF. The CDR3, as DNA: TGTGCCAGCTCACCGATACTTCAGGGGGCGCTGACTGAAGCTTTCTTT.